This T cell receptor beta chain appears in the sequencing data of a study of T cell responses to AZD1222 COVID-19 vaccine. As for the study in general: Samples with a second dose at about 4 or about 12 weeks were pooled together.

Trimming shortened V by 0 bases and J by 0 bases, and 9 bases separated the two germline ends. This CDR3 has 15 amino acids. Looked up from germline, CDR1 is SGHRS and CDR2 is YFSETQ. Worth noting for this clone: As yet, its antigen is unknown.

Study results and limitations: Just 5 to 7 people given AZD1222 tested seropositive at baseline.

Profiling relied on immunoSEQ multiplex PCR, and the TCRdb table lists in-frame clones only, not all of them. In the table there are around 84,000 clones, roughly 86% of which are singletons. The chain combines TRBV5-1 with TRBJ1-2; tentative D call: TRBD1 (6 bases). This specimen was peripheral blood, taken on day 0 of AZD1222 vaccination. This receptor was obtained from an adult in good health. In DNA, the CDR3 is TGCGCCAGCAGCTTGGGGACAGAAACTAACTATGGCTACACCTTC. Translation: CASSLGTETNYGYTF.